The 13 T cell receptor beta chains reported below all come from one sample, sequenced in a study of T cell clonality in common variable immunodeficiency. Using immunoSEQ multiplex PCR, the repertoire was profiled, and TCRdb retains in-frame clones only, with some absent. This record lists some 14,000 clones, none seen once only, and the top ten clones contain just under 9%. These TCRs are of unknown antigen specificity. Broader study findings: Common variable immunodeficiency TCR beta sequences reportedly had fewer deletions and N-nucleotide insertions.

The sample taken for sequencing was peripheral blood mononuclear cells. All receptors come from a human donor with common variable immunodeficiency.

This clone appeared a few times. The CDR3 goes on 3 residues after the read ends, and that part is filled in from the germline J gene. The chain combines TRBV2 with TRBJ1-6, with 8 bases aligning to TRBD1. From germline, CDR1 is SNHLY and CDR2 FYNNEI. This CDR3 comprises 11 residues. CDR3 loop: CASRGDRPLHF. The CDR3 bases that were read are TGTGCCAGCAGGGGGGACAGGCCC.

CDR3 DNA, as far as it was read: TGTGCCAGCAGCTTAGCCCCCGGGACTAGGACCTACGAG. Translating gives CASSLAPGTRTYE. The whole CDR3 protein reads CASSLAPGTRTYEQYF. V and J are TRBV7-2 and TRBJ2-7; 8 bases match TRBD2. The read gets to within 3 residues of the CDR3 end, and the germline J gene fills in the rest. Germline-derived CDR1 and CDR2 are SGHTA and FQGNSA. V dropped 0 bases and J dropped 2; count of bases not matched to a gene: 6. This CDR3 has 16 residues.

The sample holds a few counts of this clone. CDR3: CASSFYQETQYF. CDR3 DNA, as far as it was read: TGCGCCAGCAGCTTCTACCAAGAGACC. The J gene is TRBJ2-5, the V gene TRBV5-1, with D unresolved. The CDR3 goes on 3 residues after the read ends, and that part is filled in from the germline J gene. V gave up 2 bases and J gave up 0 bases, with 2 bases separating them. This CDR3 contains 12 residues. CDR1 is SGHRS and CDR2 is YFSETQ in the germline V gene.

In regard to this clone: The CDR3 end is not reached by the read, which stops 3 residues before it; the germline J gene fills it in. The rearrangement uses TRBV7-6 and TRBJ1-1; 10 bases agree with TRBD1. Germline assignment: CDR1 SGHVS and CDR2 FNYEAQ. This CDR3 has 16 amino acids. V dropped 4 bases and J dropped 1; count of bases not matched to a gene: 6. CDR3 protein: CASSSRQGATNTEAFF. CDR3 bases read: TGTGCCAGCAGCTCCAGACAGGGGGCGACGAACACTGAA.

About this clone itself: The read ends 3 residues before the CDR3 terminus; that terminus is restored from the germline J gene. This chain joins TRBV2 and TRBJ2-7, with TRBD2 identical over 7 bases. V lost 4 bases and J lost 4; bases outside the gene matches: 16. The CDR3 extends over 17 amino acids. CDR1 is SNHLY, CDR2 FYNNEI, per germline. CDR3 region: CASSGGAGRLGGYEQYF. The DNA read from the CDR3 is TGTGCCAGCAGTGGAGGGGCAGGGAGGCTCGGGGGGTACGAG.

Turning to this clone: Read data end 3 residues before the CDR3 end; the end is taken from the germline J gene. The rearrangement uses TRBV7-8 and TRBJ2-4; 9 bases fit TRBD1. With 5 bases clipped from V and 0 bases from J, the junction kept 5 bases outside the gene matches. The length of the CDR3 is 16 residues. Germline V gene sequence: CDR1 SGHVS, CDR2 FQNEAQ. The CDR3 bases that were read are TGTGCCAGCAGCGGCCGACAGGGGGTAGCCAAAAACATT. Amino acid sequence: CASSGRQGVAKNI. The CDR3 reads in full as CASSGRQGVAKNIQYF.

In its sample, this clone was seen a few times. CDR3 bases read: TGTGCCAGTAGCGGGACAGGACACCCCTACGAG. Translated: CASSGTGHPYE. In full, the CDR3 reads CASSGTGHPYEQYF. The genes are TRBV19 and TRBJ2-7; 8 bases map to TRBD1. The sequenced fragment ends 3 residues before the CDR3 boundary, so the rest is inferred from the germline J gene. CDR1 LNHDA and CDR2 SQIVND come from the germline V gene (reference sequence). Trimming took 6 bases from V and 2 from J; bases not matched to a gene: 6. The CDR3 totals 14 residues.

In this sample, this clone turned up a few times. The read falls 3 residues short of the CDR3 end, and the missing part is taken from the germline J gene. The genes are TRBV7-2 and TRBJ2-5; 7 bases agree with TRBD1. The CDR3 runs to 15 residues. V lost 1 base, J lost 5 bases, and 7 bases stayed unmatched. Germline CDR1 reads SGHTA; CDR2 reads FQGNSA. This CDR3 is CASSLGFRGSETQYF. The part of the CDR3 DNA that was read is TGTGCCAGCAGCTTAGGATTCAGGGGGAGTGAGACC.

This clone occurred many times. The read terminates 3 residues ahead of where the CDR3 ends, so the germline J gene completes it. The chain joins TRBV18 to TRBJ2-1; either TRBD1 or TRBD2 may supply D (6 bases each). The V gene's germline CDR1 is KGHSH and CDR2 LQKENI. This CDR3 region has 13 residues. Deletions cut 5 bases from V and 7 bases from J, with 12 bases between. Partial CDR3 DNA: TGTGCCAGCTCATCCGGAGGGGGAAATGAG. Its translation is CASSSGGGNE. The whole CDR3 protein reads CASSSGGGNEQFF.

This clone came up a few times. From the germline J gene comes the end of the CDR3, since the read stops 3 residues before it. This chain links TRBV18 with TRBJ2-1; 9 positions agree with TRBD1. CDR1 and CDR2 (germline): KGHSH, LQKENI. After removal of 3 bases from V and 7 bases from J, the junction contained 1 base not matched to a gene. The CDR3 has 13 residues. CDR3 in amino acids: CASSPGTGNEQFF. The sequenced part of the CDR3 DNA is TGTGCCAGCTCACCCGGGACAGGGAATGAG.

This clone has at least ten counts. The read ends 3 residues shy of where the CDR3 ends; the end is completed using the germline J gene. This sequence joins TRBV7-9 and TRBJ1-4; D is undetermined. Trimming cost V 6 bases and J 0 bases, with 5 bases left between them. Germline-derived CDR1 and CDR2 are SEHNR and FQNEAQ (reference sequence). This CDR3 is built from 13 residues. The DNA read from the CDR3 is TGTGCCAGCAGAATCGCAACTAATGAAAAA. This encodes CASRIATNEK. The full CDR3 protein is CASRIATNEKLFF. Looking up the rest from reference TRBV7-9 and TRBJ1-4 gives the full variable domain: DTGVSQNPRHKITKRGQNVTFRCDPISEHNRLYWYRQTLGQGPEFLTYFQNEAQLEKSRLLSDRFSAERPKGSFSTLEIQRTEQGDSAMYLCASRIATNEKLFFGSGTQLSVL.

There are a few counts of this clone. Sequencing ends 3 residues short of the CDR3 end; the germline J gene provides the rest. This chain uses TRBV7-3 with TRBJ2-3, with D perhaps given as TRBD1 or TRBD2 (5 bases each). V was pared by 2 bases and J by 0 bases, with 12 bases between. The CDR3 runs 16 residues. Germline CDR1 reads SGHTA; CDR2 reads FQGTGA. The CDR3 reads CASSLGGQISTDTQYF. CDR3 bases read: TGTGCCAGCAGCTTAGGAGGACAAATAAGCACAGATACG.

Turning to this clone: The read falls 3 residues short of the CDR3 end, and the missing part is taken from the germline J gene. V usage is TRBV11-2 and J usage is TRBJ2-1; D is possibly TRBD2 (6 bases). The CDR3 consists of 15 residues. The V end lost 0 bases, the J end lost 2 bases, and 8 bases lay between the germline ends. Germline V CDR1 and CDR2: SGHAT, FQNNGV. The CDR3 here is CASSLEGLTYNEQFF. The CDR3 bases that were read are TGTGCCAGCAGCTTAGAGGGACTGACCTACAATGAG.